The 13 T cell receptor beta chains below come from one sample, sequenced in a study of Ad26.COV2.S vaccination and SARS-CoV-2 variants. This table comes from immunoSEQ multiplex PCR, and its TCRdb copy is limited to in-frame clones, with some not included. The top ten hold under 6% of the sample, which has around 300,000 clones, around 88% seen once. The treatment is: roughly 18 received Ad26.COV2.S at low or high dose, single or two shots; about 5 received placebo; per-sample allocation not given. Day 63 after the first vaccine or placebo injection was the time point for sampling. The sample was peripheral blood, taken in a trial of Ad26.COV2.S vaccine versus placebo. Every receptor here comes from a person between 18 and 59 years old who received the Ad26.COV2.S COVID-19 vaccine or a placebo.

This clone was observed a single time. The chain employs TRBV6-5 and TRBJ1-5, with TRBD1 matching over 7 bases. The CDR3 runs to 15 residues. J gave up 4 bases and V 6 bases, and 9 bases lay outside the gene matches. Germline values: CDR1 MNHEY, CDR2 SVGAGI. CDR3 amino acids: CASSQRTGLNQPQHF. CDR3 nucleotide sequence: TGTGCCAGCAGCCAAAGGACAGGTCTGAATCAGCCCCAGCATTTT.

The chain carries TRBV11-3 and TRBJ1-4, with a tentative D call TRBD1 (5 bases). The V gene's germline CDR1 is SGHNT and CDR2 YENEEA. The CDR3 totals 15 residues. Trimming stripped 2 bases from V and 3 bases from J, with 10 bases between. CDR3 region: CASSLWRDSNEKLFF. CDR3 DNA: TGTGCCAGCAGCTTATGGAGGGACTCTAATGAAAAACTGTTTTTT.

The chain couples TRBV4-1 to TRBJ2-7; 10 bases line up with TRBD2. Per germline, CDR1 MGHRA and CDR2 YSYEKL. There are 16 residues in the CDR3. Losses at the gene ends were 0 bases for V and 2 bases for J; bases not matched to a gene: 4. The CDR3 loop reads CASSQDASGGAYEQYF. CDR3 DNA: TGCGCCAGCAGCCAAGATGCTAGCGGGGGTGCCTACGAGCAGTACTTC.

The gene calls are TRBV4-1 and TRBJ1-5; 7 bases are shared with TRBD1. V lost 5 bases and J lost 5; bases outside the gene matches: 15. This CDR3 comprises 17 residues. CDR1 and CDR2 from the germline V gene are MGHRA and YSYEKL. The CDR3 region has the DNA TGCGCCAGCAGCTTATCATGGGGACAGCGGGGGGATCAGCCCCAGCATTTT. Translated: CASSLSWGQRGDQPQHF.

The V call is TRBV3-1 (or the pseudogene TRBV3-2), the J call TRBJ2-5, with 10 bases identical to TRBD1. The CDR3 covers 15 residues. Germline V gene sequence: CDR1 LGHDT, CDR2 YNNKEL (reference sequence). With 1 base clipped from V and 5 bases from J, the junction kept 4 bases outside the gene matches. The CDR3 nucleotides read TGTGCCAGCAGCCAAGTGGGGACAGGGGTGGAGACCCAGTACTTC. This translates into CASSQVGTGVETQYF.

This rearrangement joins TRBV27 to TRBJ1-5; D unclear. Germline-derived CDR1 and CDR2 are MNHEY and SMNVEV (reference sequence). Between the trimmed V and J ends, which lost 2 bases and 3 bases, there was a span of 11 bases. This CDR3 has 15 residues. The CDR3 loop reads CASSLTSGVNQPQHF. CDR3 DNA sequence: TGTGCCAGCAGTTTAACTTCCGGGGTCAATCAGCCCCAGCATTTT.

V gene TRBV28 combines with J gene TRBJ1-4, with D hard to call. This CDR3 contains 12 residues. Trimming removed 3 bases from V and 8 bases from J, with 7 bases in between. Per germline, CDR1 MDHEN and CDR2 SYDVKM. CDR3 sequence: CASSFEREKLFF. CDR3 sequence (DNA): TGTGCCAGCAGTTTCGAGCGGGAAAAACTGTTTTTT.

The chain combines TRBV27 with TRBJ2-2, with TRBD1 matching 8 bases. V lost 6 bases to trimming and J lost 5 bases; unmatched junction nucleotides: 2. The CDR3 covers 13 residues. CDR1 is MNHEY, CDR2 SMNVEV, per germline (reference sequence). The CDR3 nucleotides read TGTGCCAGCAGGACAGGGGATACCGGGGAGCTGTTTTTT. Encoded protein: CASRTGDTGELFF.

V gene TRBV4-2 combines with J gene TRBJ2-7; tentatively, D is TRBD2 (7 bases). The length of the CDR3 is 19 residues. Trimming cost V 0 bases and J 4 bases, with 25 bases left between them. Germline V lookup: CDR1 LGHNA, CDR2 YNFKEQ. CDR3 DNA sequence: TGTGCCAGCAGCCAAGAAAGGGGCGTTTCGGGCGGGGGCCCTTACGAGCAGTACTTC. Amino acids: CASSQERGVSGGGPYEQYF.

The rearrangement links TRBV5-5 to TRBJ2-1; 10 bases match TRBD2. CDR3 length equals 15 residues. The V gene end was trimmed by 4 bases and the J gene end by 2 bases; junction bases not matched to a gene: 3. CDR1 and CDR2 (germline): SGHKS, YYEKEE (reference sequence). The CDR3 DNA reads TGTGCCAGCAGCGAGCTAGCGGGAGCCTACAATGAGCAGTTCTTC. It codes for CASSELAGAYNEQFF.

This clone was recorded a few times. The chain has TRBV29-1 and TRBJ2-1; 8 nucleotides agree with TRBD1. There are 17 residues in the CDR3. V lost 1 base, J lost 1 base, and 9 bases stayed unmatched. Per germline, CDR1 SQVTM and CDR2 ANQGSEA. The CDR3 protein is CSVEVRAGGESYNEQFF. CDR3 sequence (DNA): TGCAGCGTTGAAGTAAGGGCAGGGGGCGAATCCTACAATGAGCAGTTCTTC.

This clone has just one count. J is TRBJ1-1 and V is TRBV7-9; D gene uncertain. The CDR3 loop spans 11 amino acids. The germline CDR1 and CDR2 sequences are SEHNR and FQNEAQ (reference sequence). V lost 1 base, J lost 10 bases, and 7 bases lay in between. The CDR3 region has the DNA TGTGCCAGCAGCTTAGAGCGAGTAGCTTTCTTT. Its protein is CASSLERVAFF.

The chain carries TRBV27 and TRBJ2-5; no firm D call. The CDR3 extends over 15 amino acids. Germline V CDR1 and CDR2: MNHEY, SMNVEV (reference sequence). Trimming took 2 bases from V and 4 from J, leaving 14 bases between them. For the CDR3, the DNA is TGTGCCAGCAGTTTAATGTGGTCCACAAGAGAGACCCAGTACTTC. Residues: CASSLMWSTRETQYF.